These 25 T cell receptor beta chains were all obtained from the same sample, sequenced in a study of blood T cells in healthy people across ages. The authors ran a second PCR of about 7 to 12 cycles using a sample-barcoded 5' primer and a J-beta primer mix. Each CDR3 protein gets one entry after TCRdb re-called the 5' RACE reads with MiXCR. The profile shows 1.5 million to 2 million distinct CDR3 sequences, roughly a third of them singletons. The sample was blood. Receptor source: a woman under 40 in good health.

The V gene is TRBV6-2 or TRBV6-3, the J gene TRBJ2-5; no reliable D call. The last part of the DNA fits TRBJ2-7 better; the J call may be wrong. Germline values: CDR1 MNHEY, CDR2 SVGEGT. The CDR3 is made up of 15 amino acids. The CDR3 coding sequence is TGTGCCAGTCATCCTTACGTCGGTTTTGCCTACGAGCAGTACTTC. Its translation: CASHPYVGFAYEQYF.

This clonotype was counted a single time. A much bigger clone sits one base away, suggesting this may be a read error. The rearrangement links TRBV20-1 to TRBJ2-2, with TRBD1 as a possible D gene (5 bases). With 5 bases removed from V and 1 base from J, the gap between germline ends came to 11 bases. Germline CDR1 reads DFQATT; CDR2 reads SNEGSKA (reference sequence). The CDR3 length is 14 residues. CDR3 nucleotide sequence: TGCAGTGCTGGTAAACAGGTGAACACCGGGGAGCTGTTTTTT. It is translated as CSAGKQVNTGELFF.

The chain carries TRBV7-9 and TRBJ2-7; maybe TRBD1 (6 bases). The CDR3 runs 16 residues. The ends were cut back, 2 bases at V and 5 bases at J, with 19 bases in the middle. In germline, CDR1 is SEHNR, CDR2 FQNEAQ (reference sequence). For the CDR3, the DNA is TGTGCCAGCAGCTTACCTTACAGGGTGGGAAGCCACGAGCAGTACTTC. Its translation: CASSLPYRVGSHEQYF.

The V and J genes are TRBV20-1 and TRBJ2-7; 8 nucleotides line up with TRBD2. The assigned J gene may be wrong: the sequence end matches TRBJ2-5 better. This CDR3 has 12 residues. Germline V gene data show CDR1 as DFQATT and CDR2 as SNEGSKA (reference sequence). CDR3: CSGAGGIETQYF. In DNA, the CDR3 is TGCAGTGGGGCGGGGGGAATCGAGACCCAGTACTTC.

CDR3 nucleotide sequence: TGTGCCAGCAGTTGGGACAGGGTTGCTTACGAGCAGTACTTC. This gives the protein CASSWDRVAYEQYF. The chain links TRBV12-3 or TRBV12-4 to TRBJ2-7; 9 nucleotides line up with TRBD1. V lost 4 bases and J lost 4; bases outside the gene matches: 5. The CDR3 runs 14 residues.

The chain combines TRBV11-2 with TRBJ2-2; tentative D call: TRBD2 (6 bases). V lost 2 bases to trimming and J lost 4 bases, with 11 bases between them. This CDR3 is built from 15 residues. The V gene's germline CDR1 is SGHAT and CDR2 FQNNGV. The CDR3 coding sequence is TGTGCCAGCAGCTTAACCGTCGGGGGCACCGGGGAGCTGTTTTTT. Amino acids: CASSLTVGGTGELFF. The whole variable domain, remainder taken from reference TRBV11-2 and TRBJ2-2, is EAGVAQSPRYKIIEKRQSVAFWCNPISGHATLYWYQQILGQGPKLLIQFQNNGVVDDSQLPKDRFSAERLKGVDSTLKIQPAKLEDSAVYLCASSLTVGGTGELFFGEGSRLTVL.

At least ten counts were recorded for this clonotype. The rearrangement joins TRBV5-5 to TRBJ2-1; 8 bases fit TRBD2. The CDR3 sequence is 20 residues long. Germline lookup yields CDR1 SGHKS and CDR2 YYEKEE (reference sequence). The trim removed 4 bases at V and 4 bases at J, leaving 22 bases unmatched. CDR3 loop: CASSRTGRGALNLIYNEQFF. DNA of the CDR3: TGTGCCAGCAGCCGAACGGGGCGGGGGGCCCTTAACCTGATATACAATGAGCAGTTCTTC.

This chain connects TRBV3-1 to TRBJ1-1; D gene uncertain. From germline, CDR1 is LGHDT and CDR2 YNNKEL (reference sequence). V lost 4 bases, J lost 5 bases, and 14 bases lay in between. CDR3 size: 14 residues. CDR3 protein: CASSRRPVRTEAFF. In DNA form, the CDR3 reads TGTGCCAGCAGCCGAAGACCGGTAAGGACTGAAGCTTTCTTT.

The chain recombines TRBV5-1 with TRBJ1-6; D unresolved. The length of the CDR3 is 14 residues. Trimming took off 6 bases at V and 9 bases at J, with 16 bases between the two ends. In germline, CDR1 is SGHRS, CDR2 YFSETQ. CDR3 in DNA: TGCGCCAGCAAACATCCCAGTTCGCGTTCACCCCTCCACTTT. It translates to CASKHPSSRSPLHF. Filled out from reference TRBV5-1 and TRBJ1-6, the complete variable domain reads KAGVTQTPRYLIKTRGQQVTLSCSPISGHRSVSWYQQTPGQGLQFLFEYFSETQRNKGNFPGRFSGRQFSNSRSEMNVSTLELGDSALYLCASKHPSSRSPLHFGNGTRLTVT.

This chain connects TRBV12-3 or TRBV12-4 to TRBJ2-6; a weak D match, TRBD1 (5 bases). V lost 6 bases and J lost 4, with 13 bases in between. The CDR3 is 15 amino acids. CDR3 loop: CASSWQGSGANVLTF. CDR3 bases: TGTGCCAGCAGCTGGCAGGGTTCCGGGGCCAACGTCCTGACTTTC.

This clonotype was counted only a few times. This chain links TRBV4-1 with TRBJ1-1, with TRBD1 matching 11 bases. Germline values: CDR1 MGHRA, CDR2 YSYEKL. J gave up 7 bases and V 5 bases, and 6 bases lay outside the gene matches. The CDR3 loop spans 14 amino acids. CDR3 sequence (DNA): TGCGCCAGCAGCGATGGACAGGGGGCTCGTGAAGCTTTCTTT. Translation: CASSDGQGAREAFF.

This chain links TRBV2 with TRBJ2-5; D possibly matches TRBD1 or TRBD2 (6 bases each). Trimming took off 9 bases at V and 5 bases at J, with 19 bases between the two ends. CDR1 and CDR2 (germline): SNHLY, FYNNEI. The CDR3 has 14 residues. The chain's CDR3 is CASGLDGGSETQYF. CDR3 sequence (DNA): TGTGCCAGTGGCCTGGACGGGGGCAGCGAGACCCAGTACTTC.

This clonotype came up a few times. The chain has TRBV29-1 and TRBJ2-6; TRBD2 might be the D (5 bases). CDR3 length: 14 amino acids. Germline-derived CDR1 and CDR2 are SQVTM and ANQGSEA. The V and J ends lost 7 bases and 3 bases respectively, with 13 bases between them. The DNA for the CDR3 is TGCAGCGCCACCCTAGGGAGTGGGGCCAACGTCCTGACTTTC. It encodes CSATLGSGANVLTF.

This clonotype was seen more than once but under ten times. The chain combines TRBV5-1 with TRBJ2-5, with 8 bases identical to TRBD1. Germline V gives CDR1 SGHRS, CDR2 YFSETQ. Trimming took 2 bases from V and 5 from J; bases not matched to a gene: 11. This CDR3 spans 16 amino acids. The CDR3 DNA follows: TGCGCCAGCAGCTTAAGGGGACAGGTCGTAGGGGAGACCCAGTACTTC. Translated, it gives CASSLRGQVVGETQYF. The variable domain in full, completed from reference TRBV5-1 and TRBJ2-5, reads KAGVTQTPRYLIKTRGQQVTLSCSPISGHRSVSWYQQTPGQGLQFLFEYFSETQRNKGNFPGRFSGRQFSNSRSEMNVSTLELGDSALYLCASSLRGQVVGETQYFGPGTRLLVL.

The chain carries TRBV4-1 and TRBJ1-2; D gene uncertain. Trimming took 1 base from V and 3 from J, leaving 9 bases between them. Per germline, CDR1 MGHRA and CDR2 YSYEKL. The CDR3 totals 14 residues. The CDR3 is CASSQVDSYYGYTF. The CDR3 DNA reads TGCGCCAGCAGCCAAGTGGATTCTTACTATGGCTACACCTTC.

In its sample, this clonotype was seen a few times. The chain combines TRBV28 with TRBJ2-1, with D unresolved. Germline CDR1 MDHEN, CDR2 SYDVKM. The CDR3 is 11 amino acids. V was clipped by 10 bases and J by 7 bases, with 11 bases between them. CDR3 DNA: TGTGCCACAGAGATGGGAAATGAGCAGTTCTTC. Amino acid sequence: CATEMGNEQFF.

This clonotype has just a few counts. CDR3 nucleotide sequence: TGTGCCAGCACTCCGTTAGCGGGGGGCCGCGAGACCCAGTACTTC. Translated, it gives CASTPLAGGRETQYF. This chain joins TRBV12-3 or TRBV12-4 and TRBJ2-7, with 10 bases that match TRBD2. Near its end, the DNA agrees better with TRBJ2-5, so the J call may be wrong. This CDR3 spans 15 amino acids.

The rearrangement uses TRBV4-2 and TRBJ2-5; TRBD2 matches 15 bases. The junction had 7 bases not matched to a gene; V was cut back by 3 bases and J by 5 bases. Germline loops: CDR1 LGHNA, CDR2 YNFKEQ. The CDR3 extends over 17 amino acids. CDR3: CASSHGLAGGPGETQYF. As DNA, the CDR3 is TGTGCCAGCAGCCACGGACTAGCGGGAGGGCCGGGGGAGACCCAGTACTTC.

The J gene is TRBJ2-7, the V gene TRBV4-1; D remains ambiguous. Trimming stripped 3 bases from V and 0 bases from J, with 15 bases between. The germline V gene encodes CDR1 MGHRA and CDR2 YSYEKL. This CDR3 is built from 16 residues. CDR3 in amino acids: CASSQPLGIDSYEQYF. In DNA form, the CDR3 reads TGCGCCAGCAGCCAGCCCTTAGGGATCGACTCCTACGAGCAGTACTTC.

This clonotype came up a few times. In DNA form, the CDR3 reads TGTGCCAGCAGTTTACGGCTAGCGGGGACCAATGAGCAGTTCTTC. Translating it yields CASSLRLAGTNEQFF. The V call is TRBV27, the J call TRBJ2-1, with 9 bases fitting TRBD2. The CDR3 totals 15 residues. Trimming at V came to 2 bases and at J to 6 bases, leaving 5 bases not matched to a gene. Germline lookup yields CDR1 MNHEY and CDR2 SMNVEV (reference sequence).

This chain joins TRBV15 and TRBJ2-1; possible D gene TRBD1, 6 bases. The germline V and J ends were trimmed by 5 bases and 4 bases, with 12 bases remaining between them. CDR3 length: 14 amino acids. Germline V gene lookup returns CDR1 LNHNV and CDR2 YYDKDF (reference sequence). The CDR3 here is CATSEGHRYNEQFF. The CDR3 bases are TGTGCCACCAGCGAGGGACATCGATACAATGAGCAGTTCTTC.

This chain connects TRBV10-3 to TRBJ2-6; 11 nucleotides agree with TRBD1. Germline CDR1 and CDR2: ENHRY and SYGVKD. The J segment lost 2 bases and the V segment lost 7 bases, leaving 4 bases of the junction unmatched. The CDR3 length is 16 residues. The DNA for the CDR3 is TGTGCCATCAATAGGGACAGGGGGACTGGGGCCAACGTCCTGACTTTC. Amino acids: CAINRDRGTGANVLTF.

In its sample, this clonotype was seen a few times. V gene TRBV10-3 combines with J gene TRBJ2-7; D might be TRBD1 (5 bases). CDR1 and CDR2 (germline): ENHRY, SYGVKD. V was pared by 6 bases and J by 3 bases, with 9 bases between. This CDR3 spans 12 amino acids. CDR3: CAISGHNYEQYF. In DNA, the CDR3 is TGTGCCATCAGCGGACATAACTACGAGCAGTACTTC.

On this clonotype itself: Mismatch with germline at one junction end may stem from a read error. The V gene is TRBV27, the J gene TRBJ2-5; a possible D gene is TRBD2 (6 bases). The CDR3 is 14 amino acids. Germline CDR1 is MNHEY and CDR2 is SMNVEV (reference sequence). The CDR3 DNA follows: TGTGCCAGCCGCAGTGCGGGGTTCCAAGAGATCCAGTACTTC. Its protein is CASRSAGFQEIQYF.

The chain links TRBV28 to TRBJ2-7; D is possibly TRBD2 (6 bases). Trimming shortened V by 6 bases and J by 2 bases, and 14 bases separated the two germline ends. Germline V gives CDR1 MDHEN, CDR2 SYDVKM. The CDR3 is 14 residues long. The CDR3 bases are TGTGCCAGCAGGGGAGCGGGTCCCCCCTACGAGCAGTACTTC. It is translated as CASRGAGPPYEQYF. Drawing the rest from reference TRBV28 and TRBJ2-7, the complete variable domain is DVKVTQSSRYLVKRTGEKVFLECVQDMDHENMFWYRQDPGLGLRLIYFSYDVKMKEKGDIPEGYSVSREKKERFSLILESASTNQTSMYLCASRGAGPPYEQYFGPGTRLTVT.